Sequencing of this TCR beta chain was carried out in a study of blood T cell repertoires in COVID-19. Background on the study: Samples of COVID-19 (acute and convalescent) were obtained from the United States, Italy and Spain.

The germline CDR1 and CDR2 sequences are SGHTA and FQGTGA. This CDR3 contains 21 residues. V gave up 5 bases and J gave up 2 bases; unmatched junction bases: 25. Original analysis: Researchers report that nucleated cell counts were estimated from reference gene primer amplification. Sequenced by immunoSEQ multiplex PCR; TCRdb stores in-frame clones only, minus some. That table gives V, J and clone size, and the DNA gave D and trimming. Among around 170,000 clones, roughly four fifths were seen once, and the ten largest hold 1.5% to 1.7%. This chain links TRBV7-3 with TRBJ2-7, with 9 bases fitting TRBD1. The sequenced material came from peripheral blood. This sequence was found in a human donor in a cohort sampled during active COVID-19. CDR3 residues: CASSPALRQGGDWGDTYEQYF. The CDR3 DNA reads TGTGCCAGCAGCCCGGCCCTACGACAGGGGGGAGATTGGGGCGATACCTACGAGCAGTACTTC.